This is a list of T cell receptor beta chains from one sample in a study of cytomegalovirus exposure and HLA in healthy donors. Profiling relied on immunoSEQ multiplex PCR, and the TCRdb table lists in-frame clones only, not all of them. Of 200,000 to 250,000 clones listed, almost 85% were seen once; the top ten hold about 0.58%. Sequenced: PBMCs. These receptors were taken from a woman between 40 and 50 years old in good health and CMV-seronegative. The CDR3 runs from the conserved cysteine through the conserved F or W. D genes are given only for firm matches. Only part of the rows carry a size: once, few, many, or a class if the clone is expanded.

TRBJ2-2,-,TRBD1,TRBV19,TGTGCCAGTAGTCCGTACAGGGGAACCGGGGAGCTGTTTTTT,CASSPYRGTGELFF
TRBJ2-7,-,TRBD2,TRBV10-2,TGCGCCAGCAGCCGGACTAGGAGCTACGAGCAGTACTTC,CASSRTRSYEQYF
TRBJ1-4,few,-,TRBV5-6,TGTGCCAGCAGCTTGGCTCAGGGTGTAATATCGAATGAAAAACTGTTTTTT,CASSLAQGVISNEKLFF
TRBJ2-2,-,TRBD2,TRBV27,TGTGCCAGCAGTTTATATTGGGTAGGGACTAGCGGGGGGGCCCACACCGGGGAGCTGTTTTTT,CASSLYWVGTSGGAHTGELFF
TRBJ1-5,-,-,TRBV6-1,TGTGCCAGCAGTGCTAGAACGGAGAGCAATCAGCCCCAGCATTTT,CASSARTESNQPQHF
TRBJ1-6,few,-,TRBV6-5,TGTGCCAGCAGACAGGGACGGAATTCACCCCTCCACTTT,CASRQGRNSPLHF
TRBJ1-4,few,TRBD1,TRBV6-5,TGTGCCAGCAGCAGACAGGGCCTTAATGAAAAACTGTTTTTT,CASSRQGLNEKLFF
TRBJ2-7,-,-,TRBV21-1,TGTGCCAGCAGCTCCCAGGGACAGGGGGCCTACGAGCAGTACTTC,CASSSQGQGAYEQYF
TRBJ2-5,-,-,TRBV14,TGTGCCAGCAGCCAGTCGTCTATCGAAGAGACCCAGTACTTC,CASSQSSIEETQYF
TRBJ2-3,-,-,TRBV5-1,TGCGCCAGCAGTTCGGTTGCGGGGGCGGGAGATACGCAGTATTTT,CASSSVAGAGDTQYF
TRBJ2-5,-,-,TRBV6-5,TGTGCCAGCAGTTCCCTTCAGGTAGCGCGGGAGACCCAGTACTTC,CASSSLQVARETQYF
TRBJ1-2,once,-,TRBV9,TGTGCCAGCAGCGCCCGGGGGTGGGAGGACTATGGCTACACCTTC,CASSARGWEDYGYTF
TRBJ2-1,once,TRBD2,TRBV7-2,TGTGCCAGCATCATCTCGGGGGGGGCCCCCAGTGAGCAGTTCTTC,CASIISGGAPSEQFF
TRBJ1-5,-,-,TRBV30,TGTGCCTGGAGTGGCGATAGCAATCAGCCCCAGCATTTT,CAWSGDSNQPQHF
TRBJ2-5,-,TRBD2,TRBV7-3,TGTGCCAGCAGCTCGGGACTAGCGGGGACCCAGTACTTC,CASSSGLAGTQYF
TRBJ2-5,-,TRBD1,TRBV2,TGTGCCAGCAGACAACAGGGGGTTGGAGAGACCCAGTACTTC,CASRQQGVGETQYF
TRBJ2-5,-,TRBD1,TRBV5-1,TGCGCCAGCAGCGGGGGACAGGGTGGAGAGACCCAGTACTTC,CASSGGQGGETQYF
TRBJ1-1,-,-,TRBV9,TGTGCCAGCAGCGTAGCAACCAGCACTGAAGCTTTCTTT,CASSVATSTEAFF
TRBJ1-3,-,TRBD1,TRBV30,TGTGCCTGCGACAGGGGAACCTCTGGAAACACCATATATTTT,CACDRGTSGNTIYF
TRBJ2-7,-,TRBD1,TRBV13,TGTGCCAGCAGCCCCGGACAGGGTGCCTACGAGCAGTACTTC,CASSPGQGAYEQYF
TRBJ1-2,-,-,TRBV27,TGTGCCAGCAGTTTCAGGGGCGGTGGCTACACCTTC,CASSFRGGGYTF
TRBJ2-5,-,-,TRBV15,TGTGCCACCAGCAGAGGGACCCCCGGAGGAGAGACCCAGTACTTC,CATSRGTPGGETQYF
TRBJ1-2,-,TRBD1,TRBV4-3,TGCGCCAGCAGCCAAGAATGGGGGACAGGGGGCTATGGCTACACCTTC,CASSQEWGTGGYGYTF
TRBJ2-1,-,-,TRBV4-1,TGCGCCAGCAGCCAAGAGGGGCTAGTGAACGAGCAGTTCTTC,CASSQEGLVNEQFF
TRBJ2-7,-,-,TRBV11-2,TGTGCCAGCAGCTTAGACGTCCACGAGCAGTACTTC,CASSLDVHEQYF
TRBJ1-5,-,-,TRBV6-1,TGTGTCAGCCGAGACAGCCTCAATCAGCCCCAGCATTTT,CVSRDSLNQPQHF
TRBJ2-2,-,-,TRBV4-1,TGCGCCAGCAGCCCGGAGTCGGGGGAGCTGTTTTTT,CASSPESGELFF
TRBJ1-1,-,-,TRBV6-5,TGTGCCAGCAGTTGGGACACGGAGAACACTGAAGCTTTCTTT,CASSWDTENTEAFF
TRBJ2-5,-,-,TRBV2,TGTGCCAGCAGTGAAGCGGAGGACAGCCAAGAGACCCAGTACTTC,CASSEAEDSQETQYF
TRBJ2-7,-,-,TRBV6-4,TGTGCCAGCAGTAGGGGGGAGCAGTACTTC,CASSRGEQYF
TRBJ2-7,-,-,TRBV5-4,TGTGCCAGCAGCGTTTCCGGGACTCTCTACGAGCAGTACTTC,CASSVSGTLYEQYF
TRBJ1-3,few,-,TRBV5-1,TGCGCCAGCATAGGAGGGGACGGAAACACCATATATTTT,CASIGGDGNTIYF
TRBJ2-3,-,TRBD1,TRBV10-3,TGTGCCATCAGCGCAGACAGGGGCGCAAGCACAGATACGCAGTATTTT,CAISADRGASTDTQYF
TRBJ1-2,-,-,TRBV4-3,TGCGCCAGCAGCCAAGGGGTAGGGGACTATGGCTACACCTTC,CASSQGVGDYGYTF
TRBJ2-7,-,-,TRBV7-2,TGTGCCAGCAGCCCTAGGCTAGGGACTTACGAGCAGTACTTC,CASSPRLGTYEQYF
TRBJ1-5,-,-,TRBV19,TGTGCCAGTAGCAGGGGAAGCCAGCCCCAGCATTTT,CASSRGSQPQHF
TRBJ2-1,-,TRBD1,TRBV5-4,TGTGCCAGCAGCCTCGGACAGGGGGGATGGAATGAGCAGTTCTTC,CASSLGQGGWNEQFF
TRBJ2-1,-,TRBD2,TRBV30,TGTGCCTTCCGACTAGCGGGGGAGTACAATGAGCAGTTCTTC,CAFRLAGEYNEQFF
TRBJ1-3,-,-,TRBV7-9,TGTTCCAGCAGATACAGGAATCAGAACACCATATATTTT,CSSRYRNQNTIYF
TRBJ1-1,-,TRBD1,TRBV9,TGTGCCAGCAGGGACGGACAGGGAGACACTGAAGCTTTCTTT,CASRDGQGDTEAFF
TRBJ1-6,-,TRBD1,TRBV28,TGTGCCAGCAGTCTCGGGACAGGGGGCAATTCACCCCTCCACTTT,CASSLGTGGNSPLHF
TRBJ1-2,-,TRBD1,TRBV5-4,TGTGCCAGCAGCTTGGCAGGGGGATATGGCTACACCTTC,CASSLAGGYGYTF
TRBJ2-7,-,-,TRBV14,TGTGCCAGCAGCCCAATGGCCTCCTACGAGCAGTACTTC,CASSPMASYEQYF
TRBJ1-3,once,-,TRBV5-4,TGTGCCAGCAGCTGGGGGGGCTCTGGAAACACCATATATTTT,CASSWGGSGNTIYF
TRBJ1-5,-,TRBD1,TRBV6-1,TGTGCCAGCAGTGCGGGACAGGGTGATCAGCCCCAGCATTTT,CASSAGQGDQPQHF
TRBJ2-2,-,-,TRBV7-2,TGTGCCAGCAGCTTAGGTACAATGAACACCGGGGAGCTGTTTTTT,CASSLGTMNTGELFF
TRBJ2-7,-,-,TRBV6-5,TGTGCCAGCAGCCTCCGCGGGCTCACCTACGAGCAGTACTTC,CASSLRGLTYEQYF
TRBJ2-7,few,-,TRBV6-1,TGTGCCAGCAGTGACTACTACGAGCAGTACTTC,CASSDYYEQYF
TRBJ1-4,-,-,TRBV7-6,TGTGCCAGCAGCCCCAAACGGGTCGGTAGGACTAATGAAAAACTGTTTTTT,CASSPKRVGRTNEKLFF
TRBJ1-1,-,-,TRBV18,TGTGCCAGCTCACCACCGTTTACAGGGACCACTGAAGCTTTCTTT,CASSPPFTGTTEAFF
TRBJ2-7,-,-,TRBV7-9,TGTGCCAGCAGCTTGGCAGGCTCCTACGAGCAGTACTTC,CASSLAGSYEQYF
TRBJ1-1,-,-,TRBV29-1,TGCAGCGTTGTCCCACGGACAGATCAGGAAGCTTTCTTT,CSVVPRTDQEAFF
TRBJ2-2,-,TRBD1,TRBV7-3,TGTGCCAGCAGCTTAAGGGACAGGGGTGCCGGGGAGCTGTTTTTT,CASSLRDRGAGELFF
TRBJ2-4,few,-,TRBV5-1,TGCGCCAGCAGCTTGGATCCAGGGGTGGCCAAAAACATTCAGTACTTC,CASSLDPGVAKNIQYF
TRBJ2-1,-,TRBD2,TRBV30,TGTGCCTGGAGTGTTTCTAGCGGGGGGAGGGATGAGCAGTTCTTC,CAWSVSSGGRDEQFF
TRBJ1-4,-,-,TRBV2,TGTGCCAGCAAAGGGGATAATGAAAAACTGTTTTTT,CASKGDNEKLFF
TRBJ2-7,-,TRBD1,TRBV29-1,TGCAGCGTTCGGACAGGGAGCCACGAGCAGTACTTC,CSVRTGSHEQYF
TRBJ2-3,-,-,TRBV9,TGTGCCAGCAGCGTAGTCGGGGGCACAGATACGCAGTATTTT,CASSVVGGTDTQYF
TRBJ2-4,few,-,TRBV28,TGTGCCAGCAGTTCCCGAGGCGGGGGCGGGGAAGACATTCAGTACTTC,CASSSRGGGGEDIQYF
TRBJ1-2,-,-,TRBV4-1,TGCGCCAGCAGCCAAGAACGTGCGTCCCACTATGGCTACACCTTC,CASSQERASHYGYTF